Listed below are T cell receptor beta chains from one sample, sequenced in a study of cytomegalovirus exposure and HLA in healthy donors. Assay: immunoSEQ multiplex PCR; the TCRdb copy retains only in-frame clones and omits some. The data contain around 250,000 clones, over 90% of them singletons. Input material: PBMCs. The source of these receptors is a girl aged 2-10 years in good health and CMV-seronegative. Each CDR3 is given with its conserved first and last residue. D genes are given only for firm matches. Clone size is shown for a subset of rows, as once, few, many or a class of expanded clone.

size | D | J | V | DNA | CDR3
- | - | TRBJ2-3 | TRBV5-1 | TGCGCCAGCAGAGCGGCAGATACGCAGTATTTT | CASRAADTQYF
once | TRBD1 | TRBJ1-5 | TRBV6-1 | TGTGCCAGCAACACGGACAGGGTGAATCAGCCCCAGCATTTT | CASNTDRVNQPQHF
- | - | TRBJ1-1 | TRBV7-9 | TGTGCCAGCAGTCCTTACACTGAAGCTTTCTTT | CASSPYTEAFF
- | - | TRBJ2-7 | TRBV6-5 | TGTGCCAGCAGTTACTCCCCCGGGGTTGGCTACGAGCAGTACTTC | CASSYSPGVGYEQYF
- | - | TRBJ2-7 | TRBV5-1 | TGCGCCAGCAGCCCGGAGACAGGCTATACCTACGAGCAGTACTTC | CASSPETGYTYEQYF
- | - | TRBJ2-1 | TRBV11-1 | TGTGCCAGCAGCTTAAGGACGGAGGGGCTGCCTGAGCAGTTCTTC | CASSLRTEGLPEQFF
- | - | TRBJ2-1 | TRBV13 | TGTGCCAGCAGCTTAGTTGAAGGACTCATTCTCTTC | CASSLVEGLILF
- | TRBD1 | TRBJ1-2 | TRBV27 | TGTGCCAGCAGAAAATACCGGGACAGGGAAATCTATGGCTACACCTTC | CASRKYRDREIYGYTF
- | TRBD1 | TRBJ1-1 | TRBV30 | TGTGCCTGGTGTCAATCACAGGGGGCAACTGAAGCTTTCTTT | CAWCQSQGATEAFF
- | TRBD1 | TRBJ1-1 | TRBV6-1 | TGTGCCAGCAGTGAACAGGGGGCGAGGAACACTGAAGCTTTCTTT | CASSEQGARNTEAFF
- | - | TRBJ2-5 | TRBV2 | TGTGCCAGCAAGGCGCCAGGGGTGGGAGAGACCCAGTACTTC | CASKAPGVGETQYF
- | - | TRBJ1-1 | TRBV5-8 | TGTGCCAGCAGAAGCCCGGGGTTCCCTGTTGTAGCTTTCTTT | CASRSPGFPVVAFF
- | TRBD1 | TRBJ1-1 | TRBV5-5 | TGTGCCAGCAGCTTATACAGGGGGAAAGACACTGAAGCTTTCTTT | CASSLYRGKDTEAFF
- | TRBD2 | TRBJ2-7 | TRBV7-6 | TGTGCCAGCAGCTTAGTCCCCCCAGCGGGGGCCTACGAGCAGTACTTC | CASSLVPPAGAYEQYF
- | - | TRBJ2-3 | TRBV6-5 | TGTGCCAGCAGCCCCCAAAAGGGGATAGATACGCAGTATTTT | CASSPQKGIDTQYF
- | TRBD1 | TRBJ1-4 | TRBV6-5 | TGTGCCAGCAGGGAAGGACAGGGTGGGGAAAAACTGTTTTTT | CASREGQGGEKLFF
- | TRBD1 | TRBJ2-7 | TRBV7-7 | TGTGCTAGCAGCTTAGGTGAGGGGTTGAGAGGGGTTGGGACAGGGAGTTACGAGCAGTACTTC | CASSLGEGLRGVGTGSYEQYF
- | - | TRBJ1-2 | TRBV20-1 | TGCAGTGCTAGAGTCCCATATGGCTACACCTTC | CSARVPYGYTF
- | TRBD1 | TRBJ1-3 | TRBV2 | TGTGCCAGCAGTGAACCCCGGGACAGGGCAGGAAACACCATATATTTT | CASSEPRDRAGNTIYF
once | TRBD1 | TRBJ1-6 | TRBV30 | TGTGCCTGGAGTGTGGAGGGGGCGAGCTCACCCCTCCACTTT | CAWSVEGASSPLHF
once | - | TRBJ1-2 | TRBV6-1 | TGTGCCAGCAGTGAACCCGGACTCTCTAACTATGGCTACACCTTC | CASSEPGLSNYGYTF
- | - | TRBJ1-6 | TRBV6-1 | TGTGCCAGCAGTGGAGACTTTTTTTTGGCCCTCCACTTT | CASSGDFFLALHF
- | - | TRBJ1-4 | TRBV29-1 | TGCAGCGTTAGACAGGCAACTAATGAAAAACTGTTTTTT | CSVRQATNEKLFF
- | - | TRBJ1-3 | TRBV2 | TGTGCCAGCAGTGTTGATGAGGGAAAGGGAAACACCATATATTTT | CASSVDEGKGNTIYF
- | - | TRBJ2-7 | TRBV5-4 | TGTGCCAGCAGGGTCGGACAGAGCTACGAGCAGTACTTC | CASRVGQSYEQYF
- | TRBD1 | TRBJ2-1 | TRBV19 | TGTGCCAGTAGTCTCGACAGGGGGCATGAGCAGTTCTTC | CASSLDRGHEQFF
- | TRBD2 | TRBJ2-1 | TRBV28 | TGTGCCAGCAGTTTCACTAGCGGGAACAGAGGTGGGCAGTTCTTC | CASSFTSGNRGGQFF
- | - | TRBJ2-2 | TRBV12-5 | TGTGCTAGTGGTAAAGGGGGTTCGAACACCGGGGAGCTGTTTTTT | CASGKGGSNTGELFF
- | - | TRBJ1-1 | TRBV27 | TGTGCCAGCAGTTTATCAACGGGTTTCACTGAAGCTTTCTTT | CASSLSTGFTEAFF
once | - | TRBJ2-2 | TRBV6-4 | TGTGCCAGCAGCAAGGAGACTACTGACACCGGGGAGCTGTTTTTT | CASSKETTDTGELFF
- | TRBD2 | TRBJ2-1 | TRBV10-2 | TGCGCCAGCAGCTCGCAGGGTCGGGGGGGACTCAATGAGCAGTTCTTC | CASSSQGRGGLNEQFF
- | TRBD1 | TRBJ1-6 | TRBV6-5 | TGTGCCAGCAGTTCCCAGGGGGAATATAATTCACCCCTCCACTTT | CASSSQGEYNSPLHF
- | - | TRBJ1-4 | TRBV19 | TGTGCCAGTAGTATAGGGTGGACAGTCGCAACTAATGAAAAACTGTTTTTT | CASSIGWTVATNEKLFF
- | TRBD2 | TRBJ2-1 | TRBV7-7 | TGTGCTAGCAGCTTAGCGGGGGGGCGCCACAATGAGCAGTTCTTC | CASSLAGGRHNEQFF
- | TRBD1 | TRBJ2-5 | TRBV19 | TGTGCCAGTAGTAGCGGGACAGGGAAAGGGGAGACCCAGTACTTC | CASSSGTGKGETQYF
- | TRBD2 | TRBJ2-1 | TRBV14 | TGTGCCAGCAGCCCCCAAGGGACTAGCGGGAGGGCCTTCTTCCACAATGAGCAGTTCTTC | CASSPQGTSGRAFFHNEQFF
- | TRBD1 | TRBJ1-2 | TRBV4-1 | TGCGCCAGCAGCCCCGCCCCAGGGGGCTATGGCTACACCTTC | CASSPAPGGYGYTF
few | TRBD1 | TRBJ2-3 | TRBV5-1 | TGCGCCAGCAGCTTATGGGACAGTAGCACAGATACGCAGTATTTT | CASSLWDSSTDTQYF
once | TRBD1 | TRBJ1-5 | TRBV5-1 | TGCGCCAGCAGCCGGACAGGGGGCAATCAGCCCCAGCATTTT | CASSRTGGNQPQHF
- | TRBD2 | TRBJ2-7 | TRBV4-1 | TGCGCCAGCGGGAGGGCAGTCTCCTACGAGCAGTACTTC | CASGRAVSYEQYF
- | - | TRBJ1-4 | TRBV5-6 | TGTGCCAGCAGCTTGTCGTCTAGACAGCTTGCAACTAATGAAAAACTGTTTTTT | CASSLSSRQLATNEKLFF
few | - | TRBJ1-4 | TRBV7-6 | TGTGCCAGCAGCTTATCGGCGGCCGCAACTAATGAAAAACTGTTTTTT | CASSLSAAATNEKLFF
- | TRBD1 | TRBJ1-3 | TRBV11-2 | TGTGCCAGCAGCTTTAGTGGGACAGGAGGAAACACCATATATTTT | CASSFSGTGGNTIYF
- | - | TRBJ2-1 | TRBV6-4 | TGTGCCAGCAGTTTTGAGGCGGGAAGATACAATGAGCAGTTCTTC | CASSFEAGRYNEQFF
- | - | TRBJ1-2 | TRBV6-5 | TGTGCCAGCAGTTACTCGACAGCGACTAACTATGGCTACACCTTC | CASSYSTATNYGYTF
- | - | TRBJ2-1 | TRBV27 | TGTGCCAGCAGTTTAGCGGGGATAACCTACAATGAGCAGTTCTTC | CASSLAGITYNEQFF
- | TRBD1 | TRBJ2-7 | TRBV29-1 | TGCAGCGTTGGGTCTACAGGGGGCTACGAGCAGTACTTC | CSVGSTGGYEQYF
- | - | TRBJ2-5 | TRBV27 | TGTGCCAGCAGTTTATTTCGGGGGGCACAAGAGACCCAGTACTTC | CASSLFRGAQETQYF
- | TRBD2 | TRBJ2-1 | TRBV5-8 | TGTGCCAGCAGCTTTCCGGGGGGGTACAATGAGCAGTTCTTC | CASSFPGGYNEQFF
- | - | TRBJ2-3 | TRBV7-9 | TGTGCCACTCCCAGGGGCGAAACGCAGTATTTT | CATPRGETQYF
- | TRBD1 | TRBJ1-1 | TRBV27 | TGTGCCAGCCTCCAGGTGACAGGGGTGGGTCCTGTCGCTGAAGCTTTCTTT | CASLQVTGVGPVAEAFF
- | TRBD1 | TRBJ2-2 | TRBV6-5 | TGTGCCAGCAGAAGCACGACAGGGACCCCCGGGGAGCTGTTTTTT | CASRSTTGTPGELFF
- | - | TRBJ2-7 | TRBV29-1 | TGCAGCGTTGTGGTGACTAGCTCCTACGAGCAGTACTTC | CSVVVTSSYEQYF
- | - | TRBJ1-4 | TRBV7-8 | TGTGCCAGCAGCTTAGACCCAGGAACAACTAATGAAAAACTGTTTTTT | CASSLDPGTTNEKLFF
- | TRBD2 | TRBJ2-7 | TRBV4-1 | TGCGCCAGCAGCCAGGACCTTACTAGCGGGAGTGTCCACGAGCAGTACTTC | CASSQDLTSGSVHEQYF
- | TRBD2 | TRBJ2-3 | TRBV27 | TGTGCCAGCAGTCCCCGACTAGCGGGGTTTGCAGATACGCAGTATTTT | CASSPRLAGFADTQYF
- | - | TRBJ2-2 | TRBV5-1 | TGCGCCAGCAGCTTCGGCGGCGGCGGGGAGCTGTTTTTT | CASSFGGGGELFF